The 28 T cell receptor beta chains below come from one sample, sequenced in a study of T cell responses to AZD1222 COVID-19 vaccine. Measured with immunoSEQ multiplex PCR; TCRdb has only the in-frame clones, and not every one. Among tens of thousands of clones listed, roughly 84% were seen once. This sample comprised peripheral blood, obtained on day 0 of AZD1222 vaccination. The receptors here all came from an adult in good health.

As to this clone: Other nucleotide sequences from this sample produce the same CDR3. The CDR3 region is CSVERGLHEQFF. DNA of the CDR3: TGCAGCGTTGAAAGGGGACTACATGAGCAGTTCTTC. V is TRBV29-1 and J is TRBJ2-1; the match to TRBD2 covers 7 bases. V shed 2 bases and J 8 bases; nucleotides not matched to a gene: 3. Germline V gene data show CDR1 as SQVTM and CDR2 as ANQGSEA. This CDR3 has 12 residues.

The chain uses TRBV4-2 and TRBJ1-1, with D unclear. Germline V CDR1 and CDR2: LGHNA, YNFKEQ. The CDR3 has 15 residues. V lost 1 base and J lost 5, with 14 bases in between. CDR3 in amino acids: CASSQADDDWTEAFF. CDR3 in DNA: TGTGCCAGCAGCCAAGCTGACGACGATTGGACTGAAGCTTTCTTT.

The rearrangement joins TRBV12-3 or TRBV12-4 to TRBJ1-5, with D unclear. The CDR3 runs to 12 residues. V was trimmed by 8 bases and J by 5 bases, leaving 10 bases between them. The CDR3 reads CASSLADQPQHF. Written as DNA, the CDR3 is TGTGCCAGCTCATTGGCGGATCAGCCCCAGCATTTT.

This clone appeared a single time. The chain uses TRBV27 and TRBJ2-7, with 7 bases identical to TRBD1. The CDR3 runs to 13 residues. Germline V lookup: CDR1 MNHEY, CDR2 SMNVEV (reference sequence). With 5 bases clipped from V and 2 bases from J, the junction kept 3 bases outside the gene matches. The CDR3 spells CASSRDSTYEQYF. In nucleotides, the CDR3 is TGTGCCAGCAGTCGGGACAGCACCTACGAGCAGTACTTC.

This clone was recorded only once. The J gene is TRBJ2-1, the V gene TRBV5-1; 7 positions agree with TRBD2. J lost 2 bases, V lost 2 bases, and 4 bases had no gene match. This CDR3 has 15 residues. Per the germline V gene, CDR1 is SGHRS and CDR2 is YFSETQ. CDR3 nucleotide sequence: TGCGCCAGCAGCTTAAAGCGGGGTACCTACAATGAGCAGTTCTTC. Amino acids: CASSLKRGTYNEQFF.

V and J are TRBV27 and TRBJ2-7; the D gene is possibly TRBD1 (5 bases). CDR3 length equals 13 residues. The germline V gene encodes CDR1 MNHEY and CDR2 SMNVEV (reference sequence). V shed 6 bases and J shed 3 bases, with 12 bases lying between them. The CDR3 spells CASSPTGNYEQYF. CDR3 in DNA: TGTGCCAGCAGCCCTACAGGCAACTACGAGCAGTACTTC.

J is TRBJ1-6 and V is TRBV10-3; D remains ambiguous. CDR3 length: 16 residues. Germline CDR1 and CDR2: ENHRY and SYGVKD. Trimming cost V 2 bases and J 7 bases, with 15 bases left between them. In DNA form, the CDR3 reads TGTGCCATCAGTGAGGCCCTTGTTATGGCGAATTCACCCCTCCACTTT. This translates into CAISEALVMANSPLHF.

The chain recombines TRBV27 with TRBJ1-4; TRBD1 matches 8 bases. The junction had 3 bases not matched to a gene; V was cut back by 6 bases and J by 3 bases. The CDR3 is 14 amino acids. Germline CDR1 MNHEY, CDR2 SMNVEV (reference sequence). CDR3 in amino acids: CASSLQGANEKLFF. The CDR3 DNA reads TGTGCCAGCAGCTTACAGGGGGCTAATGAAAAACTGTTTTTT. Using reference TRBV27 and TRBJ1-4 for the parts outside the CDR3, the full variable domain is EAQVTQNPRYLITVTGKKLTVTCSQNMNHEYMSWYRQDPGLGLRQIYYSMNVEVTDKGDVPEGYKVSRKEKRNFPLILESPSPNQTSLYFCASSLQGANEKLFFGSGTQLSVL.

By share of the sample, this clone is medium-sized (0.01 to 0.1%). The chain couples TRBV7-9 to TRBJ1-1; the D gene is possibly TRBD1 (5 bases). V lost 4 bases and J lost 2, with 11 bases in between. Germline V gene lookup returns CDR1 SEHNR and CDR2 FQNEAQ (reference sequence). This CDR3 has 14 residues. The CDR3 here is CASSSSDSNTEAFF. In DNA, the CDR3 is TGTGCCAGCAGCTCTTCCGACAGCAACACTGAAGCTTTCTTT.

V usage is TRBV2 and J usage is TRBJ1-2; D remains ambiguous. The germline CDR1 and CDR2 sequences are SNHLY and FYNNEI. V lost 1 base to trimming and J lost 2 bases, with 5 bases between them. This CDR3 region has 13 residues. Here the CDR3 reads CASSEDGNYGYTF. The CDR3 DNA is TGTGCCAGCAGTGAAGACGGCAACTATGGCTACACCTTC.

This clone was found once. This chain joins TRBV5-6 and TRBJ1-5, with unresolved D. The V gene lost 7 bases and the J gene lost 2 bases, with 13 bases spanning the gap. The CDR3 spans 14 residues. Germline V gives CDR1 SGHDT, CDR2 YYEEEE. The CDR3 region has the DNA TGTGCCAGCGGGATCCTTTGGGGCAATCAGCCCCAGCATTTT. Protein product: CASGILWGNQPQHF.

The J gene is TRBJ2-1, the V gene TRBV24-1, with D possibly being TRBD2 (5 bases). V was trimmed by 6 bases and J by 1 base, leaving 6 bases between them. This CDR3 has 13 amino acids. The germline CDR1 and CDR2 sequences are KGHDR and SFDVKD. As DNA, the CDR3 is TGTGCCACCAGTCGGGGTTCCTACAATGAGCAGTTCTTC. Protein product: CATSRGSYNEQFF.

The CDR3 bases are TGTGCCAGCAGCTTCCGAGCGGGGGCTTCTTCCTACAATGAGCAGTTCTTC. Translated, it gives CASSFRAGASSYNEQFF. V and J are TRBV7-9 and TRBJ2-1; 8 positions match TRBD2. J was trimmed by 1 base and V by 3 bases; bases with no gene match: 8. This CDR3 region has 17 residues. Germline V gene sequence: CDR1 SEHNR, CDR2 FQNEAQ (reference sequence).

This chain's CDR3 is CASSYIGRLDGYTF. The CDR3 bases are TGTGCCAGCAGTTACATTGGTCGGCTCGATGGCTACACCTTC. V usage is TRBV6-5 and J usage is TRBJ1-2; D unresolved. V lost 2 bases and J 6 bases, leaving 13 bases between the germline ends. The CDR3 sequence is 14 residues long. Germline V gives CDR1 MNHEY, CDR2 SVGAGI.

The chain employs TRBV6-6 and TRBJ1-1, with 9 nucleotides matching TRBD1. The germline V gene has CDR1 MNHNY and CDR2 SVGAGI (reference sequence). The CDR3 is 15 residues long. J was trimmed by 1 base and V by 4 bases; bases with no gene match: 4. The CDR3 DNA sequence: TGTGCCAGCAGTTTTCGGACAGGGGCGAACACTGAAGCTTTCTTT. Translating it yields CASSFRTGANTEAFF.

The chain carries TRBV6-2 or TRBV6-3 and TRBJ2-5; weak D call: TRBD2 (6 bases). With 6 bases removed from V and 2 bases from J, the gap between germline ends came to 19 bases. CDR1 MNHEY and CDR2 SVGEGT come from the germline V gene. The CDR3 length is 16 residues. Here the CDR3 DNA reads TGTGCCAGCAGCCGGCCCGCGGGGCCTGGGCAAGAGACCCAGTACTTC. This encodes CASSRPAGPGQETQYF.

This clone has only one observation. This chain links TRBV27 with TRBJ1-6; D is perhaps TRBD1 (5 bases). The germline V gene has CDR1 MNHEY and CDR2 SMNVEV (reference sequence). With 4 bases removed from V and 6 bases from J, the gap between germline ends came to 10 bases. The length of the CDR3 is 14 residues. The CDR3 DNA reads as TGTGCCAGCAGTTCCCGGGACCTTAATTCACCCCTCCACTTT. Translation gives CASSSRDLNSPLHF.

The chain uses TRBV18 and TRBJ1-2, with 9 nucleotides matching TRBD1. CDR1 KGHSH and CDR2 LQKENI come from the germline V gene. V was clipped by 0 bases and J by 8 bases; unmatched bases: 4. This CDR3 region has 14 residues. CDR3 in DNA: TGTGCCAGCTCACCACCCGGGACAGGGAAAGGCTACACCTTC. Translation: CASSPPGTGKGYTF.

This chain links TRBV5-1 with TRBJ2-3; 8 bases agree with TRBD2. V shed 0 bases, J shed 2 bases, and the junction held 5 bases outside the gene matches. The germline V gene has CDR1 SGHRS and CDR2 YFSETQ. This CDR3 has 16 amino acids. The CDR3 region has the DNA TGCGCCAGCAGCTTGGGGGTAGCGGGGCTCACAGATACGCAGTATTTT. It encodes CASSLGVAGLTDTQYF.

The chain combines TRBV2 with TRBJ2-7; D uncertain. V lost 5 bases, J lost 0 bases, and 14 bases lay in between. Germline CDR1 reads SNHLY; CDR2 reads FYNNEI. This CDR3 spans 15 amino acids. The CDR3 here is CASSKDGRRSYEQYF. As DNA, the CDR3 is TGTGCCAGCAGTAAGGATGGCAGGCGCTCCTACGAGCAGTACTTC.

The V and J genes are TRBV28 and TRBJ2-2, with D maybe TRBD1 (5 bases). V was shortened by 3 bases and J by 6 bases, with 8 bases between the two germline ends. This CDR3 is built from 13 residues. The germline V gene encodes CDR1 MDHEN and CDR2 SYDVKM. CDR3 sequence (DNA): TGTGCCAGCAGTTTGGTAGGGGCCGGGGAGCTGTTTTTT. Translating it yields CASSLVGAGELFF.

This chain uses TRBV6-5 with TRBJ1-2; 8 bases align to TRBD1. The CDR3 spans 14 residues. With 5 bases clipped from V and 5 bases from J, the junction kept 7 bases outside the gene matches. CDR1 is MNHEY, CDR2 SVGAGI, per germline. The CDR3 bases are TGTGCCAGCAGTCCCCGGACAGGGAGGTATGGCTACACCTTC. This gives the protein CASSPRTGRYGYTF.

This sequence joins TRBV18 and TRBJ1-1; 7 nucleotides line up with TRBD1. V trimming: 6 bases; J trimming: 8 bases; junction bases outside the gene matches: 9. This CDR3 contains 13 residues. Germline V lookup: CDR1 KGHSH, CDR2 LQKENI. The CDR3 is CASSPGTDQEAFF. The CDR3 DNA follows: TGTGCCAGCTCGCCGGGGACAGATCAAGAAGCTTTCTTT.

The J gene is TRBJ2-7, the V gene TRBV4-1; no firm D call. The CDR3 extends over 15 amino acids. CDR1 is MGHRA and CDR2 is YSYEKL in the germline V gene. V gave up 1 base and J gave up 1 base, with 11 bases separating them. The CDR3 here is CASSQGGGASYEQYF. CDR3 nucleotide sequence: TGCGCCAGCAGCCAAGGTGGCGGAGCATCCTACGAGCAGTACTTC.

The V and J genes are TRBV5-1 and TRBJ1-1; TRBD1 agrees at 8 bases. The trim removed 2 bases at V and 3 bases at J, leaving 3 bases unmatched. CDR1 SGHRS and CDR2 YFSETQ come from the germline V gene. The CDR3 is made up of 14 amino acids. The CDR3 coding sequence is TGCGCCAGCAGCTTCAGGGGGCGAGACACTGAAGCTTTCTTT. Amino acids: CASSFRGRDTEAFF.

The V gene is TRBV6-5, the J gene TRBJ1-5, with D possibly matching TRBD1 (5 bases). With 7 bases removed from V and 4 bases from J, the gap between germline ends came to 17 bases. CDR3 length: 15 amino acids. CDR1 and CDR2 (germline): MNHEY, SVGAGI. The CDR3 protein is CASTLRFGGNQPQHF. DNA for the CDR3: TGTGCCAGCACCTTAAGGTTCGGGGGAAATCAGCCCCAGCATTTT.

The V call is TRBV3-1 (or the pseudogene TRBV3-2), the J call TRBJ2-2; D uncertain. Trimming pared 2 bases from V and 1 base from J, leaving 8 bases between. Germline loops: CDR1 LGHDT, CDR2 YNNKEL (reference sequence). CDR3 length: 15 residues. The DNA of the CDR3 is TGTGCCAGCAGCCAATCTCTGAGGAACACCGGGGAGCTGTTTTTT. Its protein is CASSQSLRNTGELFF.

The gene calls are TRBV3-1 (or the pseudogene TRBV3-2) and TRBJ2-2, with 12 positions matching TRBD2. This CDR3 has 16 amino acids. The V gene end was trimmed by 1 base and the J gene end by 4 bases; junction bases not matched to a gene: 1. Germline CDR1 LGHDT, CDR2 YNNKEL (reference sequence). The CDR3 nucleotides read TGTGCCAGCAGCCAAGCGACTAGCGGGGGCACCGGGGAGCTGTTTTTT. Translation: CASSQATSGGTGELFF.